The clone carrying this TCR beta chain has just a few counts. The protocol attached unique molecular identifiers to individual cDNA molecules. Each CDR3 protein gets one entry after TCRdb re-called the 5' RACE reads with MiXCR. There are 85,000 to 95,000 distinct CDR3 sequences in the sample; roughly 14% occur only once, and approximately 0.62% lies in the top ten. The data were taken from a study of early T cells in non-severe SARS-CoV-2 infection. The germline V gene encodes CDR1 DFQATT and CDR2 SNEGSKA (reference sequence). With 5 bases clipped from V and 1 base from J, the junction kept 4 bases outside the gene matches. The CDR3 runs 14 residues.

This TCR came from an adult who was a healthcare worker with PCR-confirmed SARS-CoV-2 infection or an uninfected control (not recorded which). This chain uses TRBV20-1 with TRBJ2-3; 9 bases are a match to TRBD1. Sequenced sample: whole blood. Written as DNA, the CDR3 is TGCAGTGCTCCGACAGGGGGGGGCACAGATACGCAGTATTTT. Its protein is CSAPTGGGTDTQYF.